This is a list of T cell receptor beta chains from one sample in a study of tumor-infiltrating lymphocytes in primary liver carcinoma. TCRdb analysed the multiplex PCR reads with MiXCR anew, one entry per CDR3 protein. This table holds around 70,000 distinct CDR3 sequences, 60% to 80% found once. Sequences were obtained from liver tumor tissue from sampling region 4. The origin of the receptors is a man aged 40-50 years with primary liver carcinoma and hepatitis B virus infection. CDR3s include the opening cysteine and the closing phenylalanine or tryptophan. D genes are given only for firm matches. Only some rows state a clone size, as once, few, many or a class for expanded clones.

clone_size: NA
d_call: NA
j_call: TRBJ1-1
v_call: TRBV18
cdr3_nt: TGTGCCAGCTCACTTAATCGGGGCGAGGTGAACATTGAAGCTTTCTTT
cdr3_aa: CASSLNRGEVNIEAFF

clone_size: once
d_call: NA
j_call: TRBJ1-2
v_call: TRBV5-1
cdr3_nt: TGCGCCAGCAGATCCCCAGGGAACTGTGGCTACACCTTC
cdr3_aa: CASRSPGNCGYTF

clone_size: many
d_call: TRBD2
j_call: TRBJ2-1
v_call: TRBV6-5
cdr3_nt: TGTGCCAGCAGCGGATTAGCGGGAGGGCCGGGGAATGAGCAGTTCTTC
cdr3_aa: CASSGLAGGPGNEQFF

clone_size: NA
d_call: TRBD2
j_call: TRBJ2-5
v_call: TRBV5-4
cdr3_nt: TGTGCCAGCAGCTTGGGGTCTAGCGGGTCGAGTGAGCAGTACTTC
cdr3_aa: CASSLGSSGSSEQYF

clone_size: NA
d_call: NA
j_call: TRBJ2-7
v_call: TRBV11-2
cdr3_nt: TGTGCCAGCAGTCTCGGCGGGACTCTACCCTACCAGTACTTC
cdr3_aa: CASSLGGTLPYQYF

clone_size: many
d_call: TRBD1
j_call: TRBJ2-3
v_call: TRBV4-1
cdr3_nt: TGCGCCAGCAGCCAGCTCGGGACAGGGGTTACAGATACGCAGTATTTT
cdr3_aa: CASSQLGTGVTDTQYF

clone_size: many
d_call: TRBD2
j_call: TRBJ2-1
v_call: TRBV10-3
cdr3_nt: TGTGCCATCAGTGAACTAGCGGCGAGTAATGAGCAGTTCTTC
cdr3_aa: CAISELAASNEQFF

clone_size: few
d_call: TRBD1
j_call: TRBJ2-3
v_call: TRBV11-1
cdr3_nt: TGTGCCAGCAGCCCAGAGGGGACAGGCACAGATACGCAGTATTTT
cdr3_aa: CASSPEGTGTDTQYF

clone_size: NA
d_call: NA
j_call: TRBJ1-1
v_call: TRBV18
cdr3_nt: TGTGTCTGCTGCTGTGAAAAGGGAACTGAAGCTTTCTTT
cdr3_aa: CVCCCEKGTEAFF

clone_size: NA
d_call: NA
j_call: TRBJ2-7
v_call: TRBV15
cdr3_nt: TGTGCCACCAGCACCGGCCCCATAGAGGGGTCCTACGAGCAGTACTTC
cdr3_aa: CATSTGPIEGSYEQYF

clone_size: NA
d_call: NA
j_call: TRBJ2-7
v_call: TRBV6-1
cdr3_nt: TGTGCCAGCAGTGAAATCACCTACGAGCAGTACTTC
cdr3_aa: CASSEITYEQYF

clone_size: once
d_call: NA
j_call: TRBJ1-1
v_call: TRBV29-1
cdr3_nt: TGCACCGTTGAACGGAACACTGGAGCTTTCTTT
cdr3_aa: CTVERNTGAFF

clone_size: NA
d_call: NA
j_call: TRBJ1-4
v_call: TRBV7-8
cdr3_nt: TGTGGCAACAGCCCAGGGGCAACTAATGAAAAACTGTTTTTT
cdr3_aa: CGNSPGATNEKLFF

clone_size: NA
d_call: NA
j_call: TRBJ2-5
v_call: TRBV20-1
cdr3_nt: TGCAGTGCTAAAGGGCCGGGGTACCAAGAGACCCAGTACTTC
cdr3_aa: CSAKGPGYQETQYF

clone_size: NA
d_call: TRBD2
j_call: TRBJ2-1
v_call: TRBV28
cdr3_nt: TGTGCCTGCGGTCTACATTATGAACTAGCGAGGGTAGATGAGCAGTTCTTC
cdr3_aa: CACGLHYELARVDEQFF

clone_size: NA
d_call: TRBD2
j_call: TRBJ2-5
v_call: TRBV10-2
cdr3_nt: TGCGCCAGCGGTAACGGGACTAGCGGGTTTAGGGGGACCCAGTACTTC
cdr3_aa: CASGNGTSGFRGTQYF

clone_size: NA
d_call: NA
j_call: TRBJ2-1
v_call: TRBV6-2/TRBV6-3
cdr3_nt: TGTGTCAGCAGCCACCTTGCAAGTGAGCAGTTCTTC
cdr3_aa: CVSSHLASEQFF

clone_size: NA
d_call: NA
j_call: TRBJ2-2
v_call: TRBV6-1
cdr3_nt: TGTGCCATCAGCACGTCAATCGGTACCGGGGAGCTGTTTTTT
cdr3_aa: CAISTSIGTGELFF

clone_size: NA
d_call: NA
j_call: TRBJ2-1
v_call: TRBV14
cdr3_nt: TGTGCCAGCAGCCAAGGGACAGTGCGTGAGCAGTTTTTC
cdr3_aa: CASSQGTVREQFF

clone_size: NA
d_call: TRBD1
j_call: TRBJ2-2
v_call: TRBV6-6
cdr3_nt: TGTGTCAGCAGCTACTCACGGGACAGGGGGCTGAGCACCGGGGAGCTGTTTTTT
cdr3_aa: CVSSYSRDRGLSTGELFF

clone_size: NA
d_call: TRBD2
j_call: TRBJ2-1
v_call: TRBV6-5
cdr3_nt: TGTGCCAGCAGTTGGTCCGAGACTAGCGCCTCCCACAATGAGCAGTTCTTC
cdr3_aa: CASSWSETSASHNEQFF

clone_size: once
d_call: TRBD1
j_call: TRBJ1-5
v_call: TRBV13
cdr3_nt: TGTGCCAACAGCTTAAACCCCCCTACAGGGGGCGATGATCAGCCCCAGCATTTT
cdr3_aa: CANSLNPPTGGDDQPQHF

clone_size: NA
d_call: NA
j_call: TRBJ2-5
v_call: TRBV11-2
cdr3_nt: TGTGTCAGTAGATCCCGGGACTCGGTCCACCAAGAGACCCAGTACTTT
cdr3_aa: CVSRSRDSVHQETQYF

clone_size: NA
d_call: NA
j_call: TRBJ2-5
v_call: TRBV11-2
cdr3_nt: TGTGCCAACAGCTTAGTCAGTGGGGGCAGTCGGCAAGAGACCCCGTACTTT
cdr3_aa: CANSLVSGGSRQETPYF

clone_size: NA
d_call: NA
j_call: TRBJ2-1
v_call: TRBV7-9
cdr3_nt: TGTGCCAGTAGCCCGTTCGAGGGTCTGTCGGGGAATGAGCAGTTCTTC
cdr3_aa: CASSPFEGLSGNEQFF

clone_size: once
d_call: NA
j_call: TRBJ1-1
v_call: TRBV28
cdr3_nt: TGTGCCAGCAGTTTGGGTTGGGGAAGCGCTGAAGCTTTCTTT
cdr3_aa: CASSLGWGSAEAFF

clone_size: NA
d_call: NA
j_call: TRBJ2-7
v_call: TRBV11-2
cdr3_nt: TGTGACAGCAGCCCTTCGACTAGTACCTACGAGCAATACTTC
cdr3_aa: CDSSPSTSTYEQYF

clone_size: NA
d_call: NA
j_call: TRBJ2-3
v_call: TRBV6-1
cdr3_nt: TGTGCCAGCAGTGAGACTCGGGTAGATACGCAGTATTTT
cdr3_aa: CASSETRVDTQYF

clone_size: NA
d_call: TRBD1
j_call: TRBJ2-7
v_call: TRBV28
cdr3_nt: TGTGCCAGCAGCTCCCTCCGACAGGGTTACTCCTACGAGCAGTACTTC
cdr3_aa: CASSSLRQGYSYEQYF

clone_size: NA
d_call: TRBD1
j_call: TRBJ2-7
v_call: TRBV4-2
cdr3_nt: TGTGCCAGCAGCCGAGATGAGACAGGGGACTACGAGCAGTACTTC
cdr3_aa: CASSRDETGDYEQYF

clone_size: once
d_call: NA
j_call: TRBJ1-1
v_call: TRBV19
cdr3_nt: TGTGCCAGTAGTACAAAGGGGGGCACTGGAGCTTTCTTT
cdr3_aa: CASSTKGGTGAFF

clone_size: NA
d_call: TRBD2
j_call: TRBJ2-1
v_call: TRBV7-9
cdr3_nt: TGTGCCAGCAGCCGTCCGTTGGGACTAGCGGACAATGAGCAGTTGTTC
cdr3_aa: CASSRPLGLADNEQLF

clone_size: NA
d_call: NA
j_call: TRBJ2-5
v_call: TRBV14
cdr3_nt: TGTGTCAGCAGTCTGGGTTATTTGGAGACCCAGTACTTC
cdr3_aa: CVSSLGYLETQYF

clone_size: NA
d_call: NA
j_call: TRBJ1-1
v_call: TRBV29-1
cdr3_nt: TGCAGCCCAAAGAGGGGGACTAGCACTGAAGCTTTCTTT
cdr3_aa: CSPKRGTSTEAFF

clone_size: NA
d_call: TRBD1
j_call: TRBJ2-5
v_call: TRBV5-1
cdr3_nt: TGCGCCAGCAGACGCCCCGGGACAGGAGTCCAAGAGACTCAGTACTTC
cdr3_aa: CASRRPGTGVQETQYF

clone_size: NA
d_call: NA
j_call: TRBJ2-2
v_call: TRBV28
cdr3_nt: TGTCCCAGCAGCCAATGCTTGAACACCGGGGAGCTGTTTTTT
cdr3_aa: CPSSQCLNTGELFF

clone_size: NA
d_call: NA
j_call: TRBJ2-1
v_call: TRBV7-3
cdr3_nt: TGTGCCAGCAGCGCGGACACGAGCTCCTACAATGAGCAGTTCTTC
cdr3_aa: CASSADTSSYNEQFF

clone_size: NA
d_call: TRBD2
j_call: TRBJ2-1
v_call: TRBV9
cdr3_nt: TGTGCCAGCAGCCTTCCCAGCGGGGGGCGGGATGAGCAGTTCTTC
cdr3_aa: CASSLPSGGRDEQFF

clone_size: NA
d_call: TRBD2
j_call: TRBJ2-3
v_call: TRBV20-1
cdr3_nt: TGCAGTGCTAGACTAGCGGGAGCGGGAGATACGCAGTATTTT
cdr3_aa: CSARLAGAGDTQYF

clone_size: many
d_call: NA
j_call: TRBJ2-7
v_call: TRBV7-9
cdr3_nt: TGTGCCAGCAGCCCTTCGGGAAGGGAGTACGAGCAGTACTTC
cdr3_aa: CASSPSGREYEQYF

clone_size: many
d_call: NA
j_call: TRBJ1-2
v_call: TRBV29-1
cdr3_nt: TGCAGCGTTGGGAGTAGAAGTGGCTACACCTTC
cdr3_aa: CSVGSRSGYTF

clone_size: NA
d_call: TRBD2
j_call: TRBJ2-5
v_call: TRBV11-2
cdr3_nt: TGTGTCGGCAGCTCGATACTAGCGTGCCCGCTAGGGACCCAGTACTTC
cdr3_aa: CVGSSILACPLGTQYF

clone_size: once
d_call: TRBD1
j_call: TRBJ1-3
v_call: TRBV6-6
cdr3_nt: TGTGACAGAAGTTCGCCGGACAGGGGATACACCATATATTTT
cdr3_aa: CDRSSPDRGYTIYF

clone_size: NA
d_call: NA
j_call: TRBJ2-1
v_call: TRBV7-8
cdr3_nt: TGTGCTAGCAGCCCGAGTGAGGCCTGGGTAAATGAGCAGTTCTTC
cdr3_aa: CASSPSEAWVNEQFF

clone_size: NA
d_call: TRBD2
j_call: TRBJ2-7
v_call: TRBV18
cdr3_nt: TGTGCCTGCTCTACGGGATTAGCGGGAGGCCCTAACTCCTACGAGCAGTACTTC
cdr3_aa: CACSTGLAGGPNSYEQYF